This T cell receptor (beta chain) was recovered during a study of regulatory T cells in long-lasting Graves disease. Turning to the study itself: Graves' patients, diagnosed recently, had received antithyroid drugs under 3 months. Study-level findings and limits: The study found persistent patients shared more public clonotypes (approximately 2,700) than new patients (around 870).

The CDR3 spans 14 residues. Germline CDR1 and CDR2: MNHEY and SMNVEV (reference sequence). Trimming removed 5 bases from V and 0 bases from J, with 10 bases in between. Library construction for TCR beta used iRepertoire HTBI primers and Arm-PCR of CDR3 regions. TCRdb re-called the multiplex PCR reads with MiXCR, one entry per CDR3 protein. Of approximately 390,000 distinct CDR3 sequences in the sample, roughly 15% are singletons; the top ten hold just over 20%. Indicated time point: newly diagnosed GD, antithyroid drugs for less than 3 months. There was RNA extracted from PBMCs, and the TCR library was made from it. This clonotype was seen many times. As yet, its antigen is unknown. The sample was also reused in another study, on T cells in Graves' hyperthyroidism and ophthalmopathy. As reported in that work: The TCR CDR3 was amplified in a first-round RT-PCR using the HTBI primer set.

The TCR sequence derives from a woman between 18 and 29 years old with Graves disease. The chain recombines TRBV27 with TRBJ1-2; D call uncertain. The source material was peripheral blood mononuclear cells (PBMCs), sampled at new diagnosis, from a patient treated with antithyroid drugs. The DNA for the CDR3 is TGTGCCAGCAGTCGAACTTCATCTAACTATGGCTACACCTTC. Its protein product is CASSRTSSNYGYTF.